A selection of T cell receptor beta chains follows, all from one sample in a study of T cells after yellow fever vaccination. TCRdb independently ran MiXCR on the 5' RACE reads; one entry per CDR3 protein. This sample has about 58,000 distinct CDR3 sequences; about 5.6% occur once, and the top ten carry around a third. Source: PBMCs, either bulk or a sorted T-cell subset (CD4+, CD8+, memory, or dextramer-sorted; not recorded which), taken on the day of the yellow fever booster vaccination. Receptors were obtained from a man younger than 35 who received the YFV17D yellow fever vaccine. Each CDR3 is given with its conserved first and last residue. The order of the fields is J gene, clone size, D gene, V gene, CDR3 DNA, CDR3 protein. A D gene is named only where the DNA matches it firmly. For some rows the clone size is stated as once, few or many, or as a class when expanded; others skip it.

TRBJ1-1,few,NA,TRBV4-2,TGTGCCAGCAGCCAAGATATTGCGTCCAGGGCGAACACTGAAGCTTTCTTT,CASSQDIASRANTEAFF
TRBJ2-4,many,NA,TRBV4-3,TGCGCCAGCAGTCCCTACTACGTAGCCAAAAACATTCAGTACTTC,CASSPYYVAKNIQYF
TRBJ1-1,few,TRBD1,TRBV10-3,TGTGCCATCGGGAGGGGGCAGGGGAGGACTGAAGCTTTCTTT,CAIGRGQGRTEAFF
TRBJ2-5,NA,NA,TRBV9,TGTGCCAGCAGCGGACTGGGAGGGACCCAGTACTTC,CASSGLGGTQYF
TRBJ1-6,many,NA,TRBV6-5,TGTGCCAGCAGGCTGGGACCCAGGGGATCACCCCTCCACTTT,CASRLGPRGSPLHF
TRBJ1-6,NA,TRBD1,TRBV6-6,TGTGCCAGCAGTTATTTAGGTGTACAGGGGATCCCCCTCCACTTT,CASSYLGVQGIPLHF
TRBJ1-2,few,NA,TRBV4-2,TGTGCCAGCAGCCAACGGCAGGATGGCTACACCTTC,CASSQRQDGYTF
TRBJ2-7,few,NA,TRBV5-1,TGCGCCAGCAGCTTGCGAGGGACCGAGCAGTACTTC,CASSLRGTEQYF
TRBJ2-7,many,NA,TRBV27,TGTGCCAGCAGTTTAACACCGGCCGACTACGAGCAGTACTTC,CASSLTPADYEQYF
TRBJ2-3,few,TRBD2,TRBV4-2,TGTGCCAGCAGCCAAGAAAGGACGGGGGGGCCAGCAGATACGCAGTATTTT,CASSQERTGGPADTQYF
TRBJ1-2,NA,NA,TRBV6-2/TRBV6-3,TGTGCCAGCACGTCGGTACCCGGTTTTGGCTACACCTTC,CASTSVPGFGYTF
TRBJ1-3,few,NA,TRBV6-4,TGTGCCAGCAGTGACTCGAACGGGGGGCAGAGCTCTGGAAACACCATATATTTT,CASSDSNGGQSSGNTIYF
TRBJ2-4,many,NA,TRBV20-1,TGCAGTGCTAGAGATAATACCAAAAACATTCAGTACTTC,CSARDNTKNIQYF
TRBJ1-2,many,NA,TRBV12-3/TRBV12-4,TGTGCCAGCAGTTTAGGTGGCTACACCTTC,CASSLGGYTF
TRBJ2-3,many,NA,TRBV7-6,TGTGCCAGCAGCTCCACACCAACAGTGGATACGCAGTATTTT,CASSSTPTVDTQYF
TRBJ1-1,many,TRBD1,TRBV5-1,TGCGCCAGCAGCTTGGTCCCTATTACTGGGACAGGGGACACTGAAGCTTTCTTT,CASSLVPITGTGDTEAFF
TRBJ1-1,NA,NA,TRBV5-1,TGCGCCAGCAGCTTGGAGTTTGCAGGGAACACTGAAGCTTTCTTT,CASSLEFAGNTEAFF
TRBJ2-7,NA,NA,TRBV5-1,TGCGCCAGCAGGCCGGACAGTGACGAGCAGTACTTC,CASRPDSDEQYF
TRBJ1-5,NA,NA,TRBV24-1,TGTGCCACCAGTGACCACGCGGGTTATCAGCCCCAGCATTTT,CATSDHAGYQPQHF
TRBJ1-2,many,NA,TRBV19,TGTGCCAGTAGTATGGAATCGGGGAGGATAGATGGCTACACCTTC,CASSMESGRIDGYTF
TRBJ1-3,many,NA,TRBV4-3,TGCGCCAGCAGCCAAAGGGTTGACGGAGGACTTGGAAACACCATATATTTT,CASSQRVDGGLGNTIYF
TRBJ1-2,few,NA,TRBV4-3,TGCGCCAGCAGCCATGACCTCAGCGGGGAGGGAGGCTACACCTTC,CASSHDLSGEGGYTF
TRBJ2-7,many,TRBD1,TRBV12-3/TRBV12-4,TGTGCCAGCAGTTTATGGGACAGGGGTTACGAGCAGTACTTC,CASSLWDRGYEQYF
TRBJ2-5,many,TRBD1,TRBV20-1,TGCAGTGCTAGCCGACAGGGAGAGACCCAGTACTTC,CSASRQGETQYF
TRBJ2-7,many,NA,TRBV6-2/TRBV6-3,TGTGCCAGCAGTTACTCGACCGGGAGACTCTACGAGCAGTACTTC,CASSYSTGRLYEQYF
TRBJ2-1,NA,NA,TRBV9,TGTGCCAGCAGCGCTGGAGGGAACTACAATGAGCAGTTCTTC,CASSAGGNYNEQFF
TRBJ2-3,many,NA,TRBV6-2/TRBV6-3,TGTGCCAGCAGCCCCCCCGACGCGGACCGTACGCAGTATTTT,CASSPPDADRTQYF
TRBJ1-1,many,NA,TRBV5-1,TGCGCCAGCAGCGTAGACAGTTTTACTGAAGCTTTCTTT,CASSVDSFTEAFF
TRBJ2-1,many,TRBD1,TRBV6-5,TGTGCCAGCAGTCTATATACCGGGACAGGGGTCATTGAGCAGTTCTTC,CASSLYTGTGVIEQFF
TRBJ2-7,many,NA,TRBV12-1,TGTGCCAGCAGCGCGGGCGAACCTAGCGGGGTAACCGAGCAGTACTTC,CASSAGEPSGVTEQYF
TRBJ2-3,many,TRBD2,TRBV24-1,TGTGCCACCAGTGATTTAGCGGGGGGCCCAGATACGCAGTATTTT,CATSDLAGGPDTQYF
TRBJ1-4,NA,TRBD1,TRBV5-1,TGCGCCAGCAGACCCCAGGGGGTAGCTAATGAAAAACTGTTTTTT,CASRPQGVANEKLFF
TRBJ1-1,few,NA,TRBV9,TGTGCCAGCAGCGTAGATCTGAACACTGAAGCTTTCTTT,CASSVDLNTEAFF
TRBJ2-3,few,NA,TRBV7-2,TGTGCCAGCAGCTACAAGTGGGGCCCCGCAGATACGCAGTATTTT,CASSYKWGPADTQYF
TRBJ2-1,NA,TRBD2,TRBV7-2,TGTGCCAGCAGCTTACAGGGACTAGCGTCCTACAATGAGCAGTTCTTC,CASSLQGLASYNEQFF
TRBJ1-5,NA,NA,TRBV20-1,TGCAGTGCTAGAAGGGGCAATCAGCCCCAGCATTTT,CSARRGNQPQHF
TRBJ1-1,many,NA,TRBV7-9,TGTGCCAGCAGCTTCCTTTTGACTGAAGCTTTCTTT,CASSFLLTEAFF
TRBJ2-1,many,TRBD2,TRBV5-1,TGCGCCAGCAGCTTTAGCGGGCACAATGAGCAGTTCTTC,CASSFSGHNEQFF
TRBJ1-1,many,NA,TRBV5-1,TGCGCCAGCAGCTTGCCGGGACGGGATGAAGCTTTCTTT,CASSLPGRDEAFF
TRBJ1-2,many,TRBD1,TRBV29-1,TGCAGCGTCAGCGACAGGGGGGACTATGGCTACACCTTC,CSVSDRGDYGYTF
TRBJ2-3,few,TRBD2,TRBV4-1,TGCGCCAGCAGCCAAGAGCCGGGGCTACTAGCGGGGGGACTCACAGATACGCAGTATTTT,CASSQEPGLLAGGLTDTQYF
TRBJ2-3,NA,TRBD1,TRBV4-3,TGCGCCAGCAGCCAATCAGCAGGGGGCGGCACAGATACGCAGTATTTT,CASSQSAGGGTDTQYF
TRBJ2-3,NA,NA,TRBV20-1,TGCAGTGCTAGAGATCGGAGACTCGTGTATACGCAGTATTTT,CSARDRRLVYTQYF
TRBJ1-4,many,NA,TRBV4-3,TGCGCCAGCAGCCGACTAACCGGTGAAAAACTGTTTTTT,CASSRLTGEKLFF
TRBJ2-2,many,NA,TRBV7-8,TGTGCCAGCAGCTTAGGCTCGGGGGTCAACACCGGGGAGCTGTTTTTT,CASSLGSGVNTGELFF
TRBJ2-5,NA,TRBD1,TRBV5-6,TGTGCCAGCAGCTTGGACTCCGGGACAGGGTTAACGAAGACCCAGTACTTC,CASSLDSGTGLTKTQYF
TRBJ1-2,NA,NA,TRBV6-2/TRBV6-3,TGTGCCAGCAGTTATCACCCCCGGGGTTCGGGAGACGGGAAGGATGGCTACACCTTC,CASSYHPRGSGDGKDGYTF
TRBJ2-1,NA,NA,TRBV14,TGTGCCAGCAGCCAAGAAAGCAGAGCCCGACCCTTAAGCTCCTACAATGAGCAGTTCTTC,CASSQESRARPLSSYNEQFF
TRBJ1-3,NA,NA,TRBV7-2,TGTGCCAGCAGCCCATGGACAGCACGAGATGGAAACACCATATATTTT,CASSPWTARDGNTIYF
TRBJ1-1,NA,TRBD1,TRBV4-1,TGCGCCAGCAGCCAGAACAGGGGGGAGAACACTGAAGCTTTCTTT,CASSQNRGENTEAFF
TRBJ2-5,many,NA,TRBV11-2,TGTGCCAGCAGCTTAAATCTCCCGCAGGAGACCCAGTACTTC,CASSLNLPQETQYF